The 16 T cell receptor beta chains reported below all come from one sample, sequenced in a study of cytomegalovirus exposure and HLA in healthy donors. The PCR employed 60 Vbeta primers together with 13 Jbeta primers. Profiled with immunoSEQ multiplex PCR; TCRdb holds only in-frame clones, not every one. The sample includes about 94,000 clones, 70% to 85% of them seen just once. The sample comprised PBMCs. These TCRs come from a human donor in good health.

CDR3 amino acids: CASSPQRGRGANVLTF. DNA of the CDR3: TGTGCCAGCAGTCCCCAGCGGGGGCGGGGGGCCAACGTCCTGACTTTC. The chain has TRBV27 and TRBJ2-6; 8 positions agree with TRBD2. Per the germline V gene, CDR1 is MNHEY and CDR2 is SMNVEV (reference sequence). After removal of 5 bases from V and 4 bases from J, the junction contained 7 bases not matched to a gene. The CDR3 has 16 residues.

The sample holds one count of this clone. The V call is TRBV18, the J call TRBJ2-4, with TRBD1 as a possible D gene (5 bases). Trimming pared 3 bases from V and 0 bases from J, leaving 15 bases between. CDR3 length equals 17 residues. In germline, CDR1 is KGHSH, CDR2 LQKENI. In nucleotides, the CDR3 is TGTGCCAGCTCACCCCAGGGATCCCCCCTAGCCAAAAACATTCAGTACTTC. As protein: CASSPQGSPLAKNIQYF. The whole variable domain, filled in from reference TRBV18 and TRBJ2-4, reads NAGVMQNPRHLVRRRGQEARLRCSPMKGHSHVYWYRQLPEEGLKFMVYLQKENIIDESGMPKERFSAEFPKEGPSILRIQQVVRGDSAAYFCASSPQGSPLAKNIQYFGAGTRLSVL.

This clone was seen just once. The gene calls are TRBV2 and TRBJ1-5; D unclear. Germline V CDR1 and CDR2: SNHLY, FYNNEI. The CDR3 consists of 13 residues. With 6 bases removed from V and 5 bases from J, the gap between germline ends came to 11 bases. The CDR3 coding sequence is TGTGCCAGCAGACGGGGATGGGATCAGCCCCAGCATTTT. It is translated as CASRRGWDQPQHF.

V is TRBV6-6 and J is TRBJ2-7; 10 bases are shared with TRBD1. CDR1 and CDR2 (germline): MNHNY, SVGAGI (reference sequence). The J segment lost 3 bases and the V segment lost 0 bases, leaving 5 bases of the junction unmatched. The CDR3 has 16 amino acids. CDR3 nucleotides: TGTGCCAGCAGTTACTCCCGACAGGGGGCCCTCTACGAGCAGTACTTC. Translation gives CASSYSRQGALYEQYF.

J is TRBJ2-1 and V is TRBV5-4; D remains unclear. CDR1 SGHNT and CDR2 YYREEE come from the germline V gene (reference sequence). V gave up 0 bases and J gave up 5 bases, with 6 bases separating them. The CDR3 loop spans 13 amino acids. The CDR3 region is CASSLAVNNEQFF. The CDR3 DNA is TGTGCCAGCAGCTTGGCAGTCAACAATGAGCAGTTCTTC.

DNA for the CDR3: TGTGCGCTGGAGTCCGGGGGAGTAATTTACACTGAAGCTTTCTTT. This gives the protein CALESGGVIYTEAFF. The V and J genes are TRBV30 and TRBJ1-1, with a weak D call TRBD1 (5 bases). The CDR3 contains 15 residues. Looked up from germline, CDR1 is GTSNPN and CDR2 is SVGIG (reference sequence).

This clone showed up just a few times. This sequence joins TRBV6-5 and TRBJ1-6, with 7 positions matching TRBD1. Trimming took 10 bases from V and 10 from J; bases not matched to a gene: 13. Per germline, CDR1 MNHEY and CDR2 SVGAGI. CDR3 length equals 14 residues. CDR3 sequence reads: CATASGTEISPLHF. The CDR3 region has the DNA TGTGCCACCGCCTCCGGGACAGAAATCTCACCCCTCCACTTT.

This chain links TRBV7-9 with TRBJ2-2; 10 positions match TRBD2. There are 16 residues in the CDR3. The ends lost 6 bases at V and 1 base at J; junction bases unmatched: 5. Germline CDR1 reads SEHNR; CDR2 reads FQNEAQ (reference sequence). DNA of the CDR3: TGTGCCAGCAGGGATCGACTAGCGGGGAACACCGGGGAGCTGTTTTTT. This codes for CASRDRLAGNTGELFF.

The chain uses TRBV19 and TRBJ2-5, with D tentatively TRBD1 (6 bases). Trimming removed 3 bases at V and 5 bases at J, with 16 bases between. Germline values: CDR1 LNHDA, CDR2 SQIVND (reference sequence). This CDR3 has 15 residues. CDR3 sequence: CASSMGTSVGETQYF. The CDR3, as DNA: TGTGCCAGTAGTATGGGGACAAGTGTGGGGGAGACCCAGTACTTC.

The chain employs TRBV12-5 and TRBJ2-2; no clear D. The CDR3 is made up of 14 amino acids. V lost 0 bases, J lost 6 bases, and 8 bases lay in between. CDR1 and CDR2 from the germline V gene are LGHNT and FRNRAP. As DNA, the CDR3 is TGTGCTAGTGGTTTGGTACGGAGATCCGGGGAGCTGTTTTTT. Its protein product is CASGLVRRSGELFF.

The CDR3 nucleotides are TGTGCCAGCAGCCCGGGACAACCACAAGAGACCCAGTACTTC. It translates to CASSPGQPQETQYF. This sequence joins TRBV7-9 and TRBJ2-5, with D possibly matching TRBD1 (6 bases). The CDR3 is made up of 14 amino acids. V dropped 5 bases and J dropped 2 bases, with 12 bases sitting between them. Germline CDR1 reads SEHNR; CDR2 reads FQNEAQ (reference sequence).

As regards this clone: At one end the junction does not follow the germline gene, possibly because of a read error. The V call is TRBV7-2, the J call TRBJ2-5, with 10 bases lining up with TRBD1. Germline CDR1 SGHTA, CDR2 FQGNSA. The CDR3 contains 17 residues. The CDR3 here is CASNLDGPGQGKETQYF. CDR3 DNA sequence: TGTGCCAGCAACTTAGACGGTCCGGGACAGGGGAAAGAGACCCAGTACTTC.

J is TRBJ2-3 and V is TRBV7-6; D is undetermined. The germline gives CDR1 SGHVS, CDR2 FNYEAQ. V lost 5 bases and J lost 0, with 18 bases in between. The CDR3 runs 17 residues. The CDR3 nucleotides read TGTGCCAGCAGCCGAGGTGGCGGAAGTTCTAGCACAGATACGCAGTATTTT. This translates into CASSRGGGSSSTDTQYF.

The V and J genes are TRBV19 and TRBJ2-1, with TRBD2 identical over 14 bases. The germline gives CDR1 LNHDA, CDR2 SQIVND (reference sequence). Losses at the gene ends were 9 bases for V and 9 bases for J; bases not matched to a gene: 16. The CDR3 runs to 17 residues. The CDR3 loop is CASGLAGGPIRVGEQFF. The CDR3 nucleotides are TGTGCCAGCGGACTAGCGGGAGGTCCAATCAGGGTTGGTGAGCAGTTCTTC.

The genes are TRBV2 and TRBJ2-3, with 9 bases aligning to TRBD2. The germline V gene has CDR1 SNHLY and CDR2 FYNNEI. Trimming took 2 bases from V and 0 from J; bases not matched to a gene: 3. There are 16 residues in the CDR3. CDR3 region: CASSELRGGSTDTQYF. CDR3 DNA: TGTGCCAGCAGTGAATTGCGGGGGGGAAGCACAGATACGCAGTATTTT.

The chain links TRBV6-1 to TRBJ2-1; D remains ambiguous. Germline loops: CDR1 MNHNS, CDR2 SASEGT. The ends were cut back, 6 bases at V and 7 bases at J, with 7 bases in the middle. The CDR3 runs to 11 residues. The CDR3 loop reads CASSPLNEQFF. The DNA of the CDR3 is TGTGCCAGCAGCCCCCTGAATGAGCAGTTCTTC.